The sequence of this T cell receptor (beta chain) was determined in a study of T cells after yellow fever vaccination. Study overall: The study sorted EM, EMRA, CM and Tscm memory subsets by CD3, CD45RA, CCR7 and CD95. Study-wide results and caveats: A weaker but faster secondary response was observed, peaking on day 5 versus 15. Subsequent booster samples again held most clones from primary vaccination (more than 95% CD4, approximately 85% CD8).

Generation of TCR cDNA used 5'RACE template switching (which added a universal primer site and UMIs). TCRdb used MiXCR to reprocess the 5' RACE reads, holding one entry per CDR3 protein. Here the sample spans 12,000 or so distinct CDR3 sequences, 4% to 6% being singletons. This clonotype was counted many times. Per the germline V gene, CDR1 is LNHDA and CDR2 is SQIVND (reference sequence). J gave up 6 bases and V 1 base, and 10 bases lay outside the gene matches. This CDR3 is 17 amino acids long. The rearrangement joins TRBV19 to TRBJ2-1; TRBD2 agrees at 9 bases. The source was PBMCs, either bulk or a sorted T-cell subset (CD4+, CD8+, memory, or dextramer-sorted; not recorded which), collected 45 days after the yellow fever booster vaccination. The receptor was derived from a man in his thirties or forties who received the YFV17D yellow fever vaccine. CDR3 nucleotides: TGTGCCAGTAGTATAGCCTTTCTTCAGCGGGAGGCCAATGAGCAGTTCTTC. Its protein product is CASSIAFLQREANEQFF.